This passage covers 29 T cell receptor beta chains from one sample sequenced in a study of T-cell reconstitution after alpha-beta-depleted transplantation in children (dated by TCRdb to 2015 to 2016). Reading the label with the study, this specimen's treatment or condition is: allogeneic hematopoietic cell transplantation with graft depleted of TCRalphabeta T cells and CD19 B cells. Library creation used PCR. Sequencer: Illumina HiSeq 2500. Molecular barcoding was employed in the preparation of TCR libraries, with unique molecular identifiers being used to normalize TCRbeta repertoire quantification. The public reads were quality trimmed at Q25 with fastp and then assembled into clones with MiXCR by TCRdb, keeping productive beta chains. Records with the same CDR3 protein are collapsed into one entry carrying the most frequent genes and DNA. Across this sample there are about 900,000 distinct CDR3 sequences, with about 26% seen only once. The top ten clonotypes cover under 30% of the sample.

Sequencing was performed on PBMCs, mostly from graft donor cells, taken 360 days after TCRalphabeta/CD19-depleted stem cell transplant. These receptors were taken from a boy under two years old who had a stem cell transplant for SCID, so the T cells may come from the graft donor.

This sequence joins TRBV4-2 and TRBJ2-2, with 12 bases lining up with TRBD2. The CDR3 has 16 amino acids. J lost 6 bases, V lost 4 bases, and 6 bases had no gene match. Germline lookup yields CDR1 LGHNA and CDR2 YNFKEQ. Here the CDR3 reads CASSRLAGDPSGELFF. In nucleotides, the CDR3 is TGTGCCAGCAGCCGACTAGCGGGGGATCCTTCCGGGGAGCTGTTTTTT.

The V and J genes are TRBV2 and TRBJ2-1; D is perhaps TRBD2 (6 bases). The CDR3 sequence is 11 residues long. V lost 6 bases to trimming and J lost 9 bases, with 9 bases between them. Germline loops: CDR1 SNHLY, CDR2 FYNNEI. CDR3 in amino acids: CASRTAGEQFF. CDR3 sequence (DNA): TGTGCCAGCAGAACAGCGGGTGAGCAGTTCTTC.

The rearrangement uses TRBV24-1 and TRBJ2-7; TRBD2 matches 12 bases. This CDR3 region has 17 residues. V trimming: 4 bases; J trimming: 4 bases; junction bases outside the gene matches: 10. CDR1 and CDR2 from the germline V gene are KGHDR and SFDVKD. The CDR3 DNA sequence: TGTGCCACCAGTGAGGAGACTAGCGGGGGCGAGATGTACGAGCAGTACTTC. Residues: CATSEETSGGEMYEQYF.

CDR3 protein: CASSLGGQSYTEAFF. DNA for the CDR3: TGCGCCAGCAGCTTGGGGGGACAGTCCTACACTGAAGCTTTCTTT. This chain joins TRBV5-1 and TRBJ1-1, with TRBD1 matching 7 bases. CDR1 is SGHRS, CDR2 YFSETQ, per germline. The CDR3 is made up of 15 amino acids. J was trimmed by 3 bases and V by 0 bases; bases with no gene match: 5.

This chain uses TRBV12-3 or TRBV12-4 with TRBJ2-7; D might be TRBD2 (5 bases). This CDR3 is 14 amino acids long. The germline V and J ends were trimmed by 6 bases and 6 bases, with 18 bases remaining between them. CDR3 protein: CASSNRGGSSEQYF. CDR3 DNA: TGTGCCAGCAGCAATCGCGGCGGGTCGAGCGAGCAGTACTTC.

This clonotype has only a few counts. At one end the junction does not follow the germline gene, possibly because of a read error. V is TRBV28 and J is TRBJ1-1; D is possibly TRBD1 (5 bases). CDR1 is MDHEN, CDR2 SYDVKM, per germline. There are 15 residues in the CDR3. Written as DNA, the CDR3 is TGTGCCAGCAGTTTATTTCCAGGGAGGAACCCTGAAGCTTTCTTT. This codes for CASSLFPGRNPEAFF.

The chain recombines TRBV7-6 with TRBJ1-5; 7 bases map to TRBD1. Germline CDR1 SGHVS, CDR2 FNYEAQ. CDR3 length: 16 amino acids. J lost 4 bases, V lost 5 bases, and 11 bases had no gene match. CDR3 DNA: TGTGCCAGCAGCCGCGACCCCACAGGGGTTAATCAGCCCCAGCATTTT. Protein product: CASSRDPTGVNQPQHF.

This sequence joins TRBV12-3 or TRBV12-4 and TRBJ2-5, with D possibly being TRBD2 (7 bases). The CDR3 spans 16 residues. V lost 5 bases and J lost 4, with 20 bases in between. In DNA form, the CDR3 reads TGTGCCAGCAGTCTTTTGGGGGGGGGGCCCCGAGAGACCCAGTACTTC. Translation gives CASSLLGGGPRETQYF.

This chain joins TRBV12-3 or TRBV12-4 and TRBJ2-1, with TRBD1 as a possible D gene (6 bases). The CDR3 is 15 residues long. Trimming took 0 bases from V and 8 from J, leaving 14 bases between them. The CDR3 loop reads CASSLAGASIHEQFF. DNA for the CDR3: TGTGCCAGCAGTTTAGCGGGGGCCTCTATTCATGAGCAGTTCTTC.

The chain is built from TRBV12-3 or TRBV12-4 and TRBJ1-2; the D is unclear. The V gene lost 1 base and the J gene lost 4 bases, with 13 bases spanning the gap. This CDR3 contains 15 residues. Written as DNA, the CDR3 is TGTGCCAGCAGTTTAGTCCGGGATAGCGGCTATGGCTACACCTTC. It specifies CASSLVRDSGYGYTF.

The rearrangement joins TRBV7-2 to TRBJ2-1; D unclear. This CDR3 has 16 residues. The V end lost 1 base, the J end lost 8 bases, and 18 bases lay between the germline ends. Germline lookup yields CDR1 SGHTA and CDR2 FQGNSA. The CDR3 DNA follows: TGTGCCAGCAGCTTAGGGCCGGGCCTATCGGAAGATGAGCAGTTCTTC. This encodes CASSLGPGLSEDEQFF.

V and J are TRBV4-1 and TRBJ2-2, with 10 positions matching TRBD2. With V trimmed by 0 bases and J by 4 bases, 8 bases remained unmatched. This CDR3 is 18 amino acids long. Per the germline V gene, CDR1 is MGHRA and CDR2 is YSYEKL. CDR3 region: CASSQELGAGGPTGELFF. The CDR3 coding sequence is TGCGCCAGCAGCCAAGAATTAGGAGCGGGGGGGCCCACCGGGGAGCTGTTTTTT.

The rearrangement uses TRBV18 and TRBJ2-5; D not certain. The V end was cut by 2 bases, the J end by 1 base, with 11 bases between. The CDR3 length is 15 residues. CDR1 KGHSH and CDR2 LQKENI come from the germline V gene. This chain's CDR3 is CASSPINGFQETQYF. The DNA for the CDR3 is TGTGCCAGCTCACCAATAAATGGCTTCCAAGAGACCCAGTACTTC.

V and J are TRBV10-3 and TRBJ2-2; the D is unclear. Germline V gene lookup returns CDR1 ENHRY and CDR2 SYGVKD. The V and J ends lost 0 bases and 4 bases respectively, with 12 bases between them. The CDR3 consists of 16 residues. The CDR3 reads CAISESLDSSTGELFF. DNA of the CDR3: TGTGCCATCAGTGAGTCATTAGATAGTAGCACCGGGGAGCTGTTTTTT.

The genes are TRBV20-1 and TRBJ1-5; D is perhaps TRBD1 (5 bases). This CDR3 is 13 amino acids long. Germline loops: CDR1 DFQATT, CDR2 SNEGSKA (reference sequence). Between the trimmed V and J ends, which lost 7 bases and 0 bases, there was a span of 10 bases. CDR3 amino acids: CSGRQYSNQPQHF. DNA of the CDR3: TGCAGTGGCCGACAGTATAGCAATCAGCCCCAGCATTTT.

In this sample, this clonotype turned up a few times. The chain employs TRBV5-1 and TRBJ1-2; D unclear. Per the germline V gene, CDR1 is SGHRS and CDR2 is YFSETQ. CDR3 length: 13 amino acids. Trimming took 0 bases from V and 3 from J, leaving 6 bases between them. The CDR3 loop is CASSLAGDYGYTF. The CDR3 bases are TGCGCCAGCAGCTTGGCTGGGGACTATGGCTACACCTTC. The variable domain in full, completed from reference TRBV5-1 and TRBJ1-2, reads KAGVTQTPRYLIKTRGQQVTLSCSPISGHRSVSWYQQTPGQGLQFLFEYFSETQRNKGNFPGRFSGRQFSNSRSEMNVSTLELGDSALYLCASSLAGDYGYTFGSGTRLTVV.

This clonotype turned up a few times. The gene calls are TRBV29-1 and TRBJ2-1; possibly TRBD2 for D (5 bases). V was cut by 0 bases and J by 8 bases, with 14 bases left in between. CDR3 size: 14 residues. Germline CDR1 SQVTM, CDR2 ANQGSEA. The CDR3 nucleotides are TGCAGCGTTGAAGATCGGGCTAGAGGGTATGAGCAGTTCTTC. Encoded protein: CSVEDRARGYEQFF.

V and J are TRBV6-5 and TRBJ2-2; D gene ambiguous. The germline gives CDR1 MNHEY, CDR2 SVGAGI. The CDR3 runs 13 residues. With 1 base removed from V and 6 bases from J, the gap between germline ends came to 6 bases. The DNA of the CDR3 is TGTGCCAGCAGTTACTTTCGGGCCGGGGAGCTGTTTTTT. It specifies CASSYFRAGELFF.

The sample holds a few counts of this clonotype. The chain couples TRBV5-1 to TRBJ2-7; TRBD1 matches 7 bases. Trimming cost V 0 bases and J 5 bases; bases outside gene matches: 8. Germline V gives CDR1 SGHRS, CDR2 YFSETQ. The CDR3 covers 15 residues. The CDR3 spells CASSLGGTDAHEQYF. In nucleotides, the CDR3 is TGCGCCAGCAGCTTGGGAGGGACAGATGCCCACGAGCAGTACTTC.

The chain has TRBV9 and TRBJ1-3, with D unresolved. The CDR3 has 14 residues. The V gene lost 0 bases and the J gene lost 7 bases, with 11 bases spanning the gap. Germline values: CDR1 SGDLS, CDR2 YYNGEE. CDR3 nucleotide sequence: TGTGCCAGCAGCGTAGATACCTTGGTGAACACCATATATTTT. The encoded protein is CASSVDTLVNTIYF.

The CDR3 bases are TGTGCCTGGAGTGGACTAGCGGCTTACAATGAGCAGTTCTTC. Its translation: CAWSGLAAYNEQFF. The chain couples TRBV30 to TRBJ2-1, with 9 bases fitting TRBD2. J was trimmed by 4 bases and V by 1 base; bases with no gene match: 2. Germline V lookup: CDR1 GTSNPN, CDR2 SVGIG (reference sequence). The CDR3 spans 14 residues.

The CDR3 loop is CSAAGTGSSPLHF. In nucleotides, the CDR3 is TGCAGTGCTGCCGGGACAGGGTCGTCACCCCTCCACTTT. The chain couples TRBV20-1 to TRBJ1-6; TRBD1 matches at 9 bases. From germline, CDR1 is DFQATT and CDR2 SNEGSKA (reference sequence). V lost 5 bases, J lost 10 bases, and 6 bases stayed unmatched. The CDR3 is 13 residues long.

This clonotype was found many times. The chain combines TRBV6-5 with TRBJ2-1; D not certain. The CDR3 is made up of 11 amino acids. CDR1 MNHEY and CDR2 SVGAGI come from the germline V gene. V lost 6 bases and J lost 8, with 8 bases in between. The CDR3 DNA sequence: TGTGCCAGCAGCTCCTTCTATGAGCAGTTCTTC. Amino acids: CASSSFYEQFF.

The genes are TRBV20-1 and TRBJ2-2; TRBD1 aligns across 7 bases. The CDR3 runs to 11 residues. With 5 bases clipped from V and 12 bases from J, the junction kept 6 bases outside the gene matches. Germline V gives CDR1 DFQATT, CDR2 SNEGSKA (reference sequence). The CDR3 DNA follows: TGCAGTGCTTACAGGGGTCGGCAGCTGTTTTTT. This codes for CSAYRGRQLFF.

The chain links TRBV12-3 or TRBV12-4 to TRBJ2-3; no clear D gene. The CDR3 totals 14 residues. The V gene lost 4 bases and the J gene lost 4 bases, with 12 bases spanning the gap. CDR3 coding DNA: TGTGCCAGCAGTTACGTCCGTCCGCCAGATACGCAGTATTTT. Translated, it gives CASSYVRPPDTQYF.

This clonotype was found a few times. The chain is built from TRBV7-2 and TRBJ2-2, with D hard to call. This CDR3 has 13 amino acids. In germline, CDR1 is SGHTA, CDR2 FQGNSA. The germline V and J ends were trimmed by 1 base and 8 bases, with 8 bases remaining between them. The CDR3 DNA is TGTGCCAGCAGCTTAGTAACCGCTGGGGAGCTGTTTTTT. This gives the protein CASSLVTAGELFF.

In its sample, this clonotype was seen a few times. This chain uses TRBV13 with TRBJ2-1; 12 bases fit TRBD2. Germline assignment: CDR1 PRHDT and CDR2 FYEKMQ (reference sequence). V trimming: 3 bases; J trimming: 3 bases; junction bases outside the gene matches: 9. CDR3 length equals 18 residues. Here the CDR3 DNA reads TGTGCCAGCAGCTTGTCCCTAGCGGGGGGGCCCGTCTACAATGAGCAGTTCTTC. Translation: CASSLSLAGGPVYNEQFF.

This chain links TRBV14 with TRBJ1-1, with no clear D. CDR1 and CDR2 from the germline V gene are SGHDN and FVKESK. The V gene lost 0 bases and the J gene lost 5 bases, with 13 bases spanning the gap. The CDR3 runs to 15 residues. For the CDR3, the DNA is TGTGCCAGCAGCCAAGAATGGGAAGGGAAGACTGAAGCTTTCTTT. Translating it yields CASSQEWEGKTEAFF. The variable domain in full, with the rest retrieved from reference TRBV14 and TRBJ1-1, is EAGVTQFPSHSVIEKGQTVTLRCDPISGHDNLYWYRRVMGKEIKFLLHFVKESKQDESGMPNNRFLAERTGGTYSTLKVQPAELEDSGVYFCASSQEWEGKTEAFFGQGTRLTVV.

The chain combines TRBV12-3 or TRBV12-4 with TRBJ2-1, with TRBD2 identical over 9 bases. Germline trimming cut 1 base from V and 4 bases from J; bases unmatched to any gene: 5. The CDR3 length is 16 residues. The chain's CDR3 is CASSLVSGGQYNEQFF. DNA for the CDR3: TGTGCCAGCAGTTTAGTAAGCGGGGGGCAGTACAATGAGCAGTTCTTC.